A selection of T cell receptor beta chains follows, all from one sample in a study of blood T cell repertoires in COVID-19. Only in-frame clones appear in the TCRdb table, and some are missing; sequencing was by immunoSEQ multiplex PCR. Of around 35,000 clones listed, about 89% are singletons. The sequenced sample was peripheral blood. All receptors come from a human donor in a cohort sampled during active COVID-19. Both conserved end residues are part of each CDR3. A D gene is named only where the DNA matches it firmly. Part of the rows lack a size; the others show once, few, many or a class for expanded clones.

cdr3_aa: CASDPGQGGFSYTF; cdr3_nt: TGTGCCAGCGACCCAGGACAGGGGGGTTTTAGCTACACCTTC; d_call: TRBD1; v_call: TRBV28; j_call: TRBJ1-2; clone_size: medium-sized
cdr3_aa: CASSNIGTGGADTQYF; cdr3_nt: TGCGCCAGCAGCAACATCGGGACAGGGGGTGCAGATACGCAGTATTTT; d_call: TRBD1; v_call: TRBV4-1; j_call: TRBJ2-3; clone_size: few
cdr3_aa: CASSARQGTYEQYF; cdr3_nt: TGTGCCAGCAGCGCCCGACAGGGAACCTACGAGCAGTACTTC; d_call: TRBD1; v_call: TRBV9; j_call: TRBJ2-7; clone_size: -
cdr3_aa: CASTIQDRQETQYF; cdr3_nt: TGTGCCAGCACCATACAAGATCGCCAAGAGACCCAGTACTTC; d_call: -; v_call: TRBV2; j_call: TRBJ2-5; clone_size: -
cdr3_aa: CASSSGQGRTGELFF; cdr3_nt: TGTGCCAGCAGTTCCGGACAGGGACGCACCGGGGAGCTGTTTTTT; d_call: TRBD1; v_call: TRBV7-3; j_call: TRBJ2-2; clone_size: -
cdr3_aa: CASSQAGTTALNSPLHF; cdr3_nt: TGCGCCAGCAGCCAAGCCGGGACAACTGCCCTTAATTCACCCCTCCACTTT; d_call: -; v_call: TRBV4-1; j_call: TRBJ1-6; clone_size: -
cdr3_aa: CASSMDRRFYGYTF; cdr3_nt: TGTGCCAGCAGTATGGACAGGCGATTCTATGGCTACACCTTC; d_call: TRBD1; v_call: TRBV6-6; j_call: TRBJ1-2; clone_size: -
cdr3_aa: CASSIGAMNTEAFF; cdr3_nt: TGTGCCAGCAGCATCGGAGCGATGAACACTGAAGCTTTCTTT; d_call: -; v_call: TRBV28; j_call: TRBJ1-1; clone_size: -
cdr3_aa: CASSFAGYYYNEQFF; cdr3_nt: TGTGCCAGCAGCTTCGCGGGGTATTACTACAATGAGCAGTTCTTC; d_call: -; v_call: TRBV11-2; j_call: TRBJ2-1; clone_size: -
cdr3_aa: CASTRGPVDYGYTF; cdr3_nt: TGTGCCAGCACCCGAGGGCCGGTAGACTATGGCTACACCTTC; d_call: -; v_call: TRBV7-9; j_call: TRBJ1-2; clone_size: few
cdr3_aa: CASSPQTSNQPQHF; cdr3_nt: TGTGCCAGCAGCCCACAGACTAGCAATCAGCCCCAGCATTTT; d_call: -; v_call: TRBV7-2; j_call: TRBJ1-5; clone_size: few
cdr3_aa: CASSPGLGNTIYF; cdr3_nt: TGTGCCAGCAGTCCGGGACTTGGAAACACCATATATTTT; d_call: -; v_call: TRBV6-5; j_call: TRBJ1-3; clone_size: -
cdr3_aa: CASRKPPEGRRGLPQHF; cdr3_nt: TGCGCCAGCCGAAAGCCCCCGGAGGGGAGGAGAGGGTTGCCCCAGCATTTT; d_call: -; v_call: TRBV10-1; j_call: TRBJ1-5; clone_size: once
cdr3_aa: CASSPRQGANTEAFF; cdr3_nt: TGTGCCAGCAGCCCACGACAGGGGGCGAACACTGAAGCTTTCTTT; d_call: TRBD1; v_call: TRBV7-6; j_call: TRBJ1-1; clone_size: few
cdr3_aa: CASNPTSGGGGTQYF; cdr3_nt: TGTGCCAGTAACCCGACTAGCGGGGGCGGAGGTACGCAGTATTTT; d_call: TRBD2; v_call: TRBV19; j_call: TRBJ2-3; clone_size: -
cdr3_aa: CASSQDYGRENNSPLHF; cdr3_nt: TGTGCCAGCAGCCAAGATTATGGCAGGGAAAATAATTCACCCCTCCACTTT; d_call: -; v_call: TRBV3-1/TRBV3-2; j_call: TRBJ1-6; clone_size: -
cdr3_aa: CASSDNTGVMNTEAFF; cdr3_nt: TGTGCCAGCAGCGATAACACAGGGGTGATGAACACTGAAGCTTTCTTT; d_call: TRBD1; v_call: TRBV7-2; j_call: TRBJ1-1; clone_size: -
cdr3_aa: CSASAVVGTGRTEAFF; cdr3_nt: TGCAGTGCTAGTGCGGTCGTCGGCACAGGGCGGACTGAAGCTTTCTTT; d_call: -; v_call: TRBV20-1; j_call: TRBJ1-1; clone_size: -
cdr3_aa: CASSIVQVPLQGTTNEKLFF; cdr3_nt: TGTGCCAGTAGTATAGTCCAGGTTCCCCTCCAGGGAACAACTAATGAAAAACTGTTTTTT; d_call: -; v_call: TRBV19; j_call: TRBJ1-4; clone_size: -
cdr3_aa: CASSQQGVERYYGYTF; cdr3_nt: TGTGCCAGCAGCCAGCAGGGGGTCGAGAGGTACTATGGCTACACCTTC; d_call: TRBD1; v_call: TRBV14; j_call: TRBJ1-2; clone_size: -
cdr3_aa: CASSYQSGTGNTIYF; cdr3_nt: TGTGCCAGCAGCTACCAATCAGGGACAGGAAACACCATATATTTT; d_call: -; v_call: TRBV7-2; j_call: TRBJ1-3; clone_size: -
cdr3_aa: CASSELSTGDYGYTF; cdr3_nt: TGTGCCAGCAGTGAACTCTCGACAGGAGACTATGGCTACACCTTC; d_call: -; v_call: TRBV7-9; j_call: TRBJ1-2; clone_size: -
cdr3_aa: CASSQVPSGGARQETQYF; cdr3_nt: TGCGCCAGCAGCCAAGTTCCTAGCGGGGGGGCACGGCAAGAGACCCAGTACTTC; d_call: TRBD2; v_call: TRBV4-1; j_call: TRBJ2-5; clone_size: -
cdr3_aa: CASSLGGGWSQHF; cdr3_nt: TGTGCCAGCAGCTTGGGGGGGGGCTGGTCCCAGCATTTT; d_call: -; v_call: TRBV5-6; j_call: TRBJ1-5; clone_size: -
cdr3_aa: CASSSLTGAQSSYEQYF; cdr3_nt: TGTGCCAGCAGCTCTCTGACAGGGGCCCAGAGCTCCTACGAGCAGTACTTC; d_call: TRBD1; v_call: TRBV28; j_call: TRBJ2-7; clone_size: -
cdr3_aa: CASSNSNEQYF; cdr3_nt: TGTGCCAGCAGCAACTCAAACGAGCAGTACTTC; d_call: -; v_call: TRBV12-3/TRBV12-4; j_call: TRBJ2-7; clone_size: -
cdr3_aa: CASRPQRNSPLHF; cdr3_nt: TGTGCCAGCAGACCCCAGAGGAATTCACCCCTCCACTTT; d_call: -; v_call: TRBV28; j_call: TRBJ1-6; clone_size: -
cdr3_aa: CASSTVTGNTEAFF; cdr3_nt: TGTGCCAGCAGCACCGTAACAGGGAACACTGAAGCTTTCTTT; d_call: -; v_call: TRBV11-2; j_call: TRBJ1-1; clone_size: -
cdr3_aa: CASRVTGTQAYEQYF; cdr3_nt: TGTGCCAGCAGAGTGACAGGGACTCAGGCCTACGAGCAGTACTTC; d_call: -; v_call: TRBV2; j_call: TRBJ2-7; clone_size: -
cdr3_aa: CASSLKQGYGYTF; cdr3_nt: TGTGCCAGCAGTTTAAAACAGGGATACGGCTACACCTTC; d_call: -; v_call: TRBV12-3/TRBV12-4; j_call: TRBJ1-2; clone_size: few
cdr3_aa: CASSMGQYNSPLHF; cdr3_nt: TGTGCCAGCAGCATGGGACAGTATAATTCACCCCTCCACTTT; d_call: TRBD1; v_call: TRBV7-2; j_call: TRBJ1-6; clone_size: -
cdr3_aa: CASGTGNTEAFF; cdr3_nt: TGTGCTAGTGGGACAGGGAACACTGAAGCTTTCTTT; d_call: -; v_call: TRBV12-5; j_call: TRBJ1-1; clone_size: -
cdr3_aa: CASSRSLTGGYEQYF; cdr3_nt: TGTGCCAGCAGTAGATCCTTGACAGGAGGTTACGAGCAGTACTTT; d_call: -; v_call: TRBV6-5; j_call: TRBJ2-7; clone_size: -
cdr3_aa: CASSSLGLQETQYF; cdr3_nt: TGTGCCAGCAGTAGCCTAGGCTTACAAGAGACCCAGTACTTC; d_call: -; v_call: TRBV6-5; j_call: TRBJ2-5; clone_size: -
cdr3_aa: CASSTSTGMNTEAFF; cdr3_nt: TGTGCCAGCAGCACCTCGACAGGGATGAACACTGAAGCTTTCTTT; d_call: TRBD1; v_call: TRBV2; j_call: TRBJ1-1; clone_size: -
cdr3_aa: CATSRDRVGQPQHF; cdr3_nt: TGTGCCACCAGCCGGGACAGGGTGGGTCAGCCCCAGCATTTT; d_call: TRBD1; v_call: TRBV15; j_call: TRBJ1-5; clone_size: -
cdr3_aa: CASSPGQIRTNYGYTF; cdr3_nt: TGTGCCAGCAGTCCGGGACAGATACGTACTAACTATGGCTACACCTTC; d_call: TRBD1; v_call: TRBV7-8; j_call: TRBJ1-2; clone_size: hyperexpanded
cdr3_aa: CASSQASHTANQPQHF; cdr3_nt: TGTGCCAGCAGCCAAGCCTCCCACACCGCTAATCAGCCCCAGCATTTT; d_call: -; v_call: TRBV4-2; j_call: TRBJ1-5; clone_size: -
cdr3_aa: CATSDAGTSGGEDNEQFF; cdr3_nt: TGTGCCACCAGTGATGCCGGGACTAGCGGGGGGGAGGACAATGAGCAGTTCTTC; d_call: TRBD2; v_call: TRBV24-1; j_call: TRBJ2-1; clone_size: -
cdr3_aa: CVSSLSEAQYF; cdr3_nt: TGTGTCAGCAGCCTCAGTGAGGCCCAGTACTTC; d_call: -; v_call: TRBV7-9; j_call: TRBJ2-5; clone_size: -
cdr3_aa: CASSSRGFSYNEQFF; cdr3_nt: TGTGCCAGCAGCTCCCGGGGGTTCTCCTACAATGAGCAGTTCTTC; d_call: -; v_call: TRBV11-2; j_call: TRBJ2-1; clone_size: -
cdr3_aa: CASSLEAAINYGYTF; cdr3_nt: TGTGCCAGCAGCTTAGAGGCGGCGATAAACTATGGCTACACCTTC; d_call: -; v_call: TRBV11-2; j_call: TRBJ1-2; clone_size: -
cdr3_aa: CAIRLAGGHNEQFF; cdr3_nt: TGTGCCATCAGACTAGCGGGGGGTCACAATGAGCAGTTCTTC; d_call: TRBD2; v_call: TRBV10-3; j_call: TRBJ2-1; clone_size: -
cdr3_aa: CASSPRQGGVTEAFF; cdr3_nt: TGTGCCAGCAGCCCCCGACAGGGGGGGGTCACTGAAGCTTTCTTT; d_call: TRBD1; v_call: TRBV5-4; j_call: TRBJ1-1; clone_size: -
cdr3_aa: CASSFPTGDEQFF; cdr3_nt: TGTGCCAGCAGTTTCCCGACAGGCGATGAGCAGTTCTTC; d_call: -; v_call: TRBV27; j_call: TRBJ2-1; clone_size: -
cdr3_aa: CASSYFWGGLNSPLHF; cdr3_nt: TGTGCCAGCAGTTACTTTTGGGGGGGGCTAAATTCACCCCTCCACTTT; d_call: -; v_call: TRBV6-7; j_call: TRBJ1-6; clone_size: -
cdr3_aa: CASSLGQGYIDTEAFF; cdr3_nt: TGTGCCAGCAGCTTGGGACAGGGGTATATCGACACTGAAGCTTTCTTT; d_call: TRBD1; v_call: TRBV5-5; j_call: TRBJ1-1; clone_size: -
cdr3_aa: CASSPRLAGGWNTGELFF; cdr3_nt: TGTGCCAGCAGTCCCCGACTAGCGGGGGGATGGAACACCGGGGAGCTGTTTTTT; d_call: TRBD2; v_call: TRBV6-2/TRBV6-3; j_call: TRBJ2-2; clone_size: -
cdr3_aa: CASSDRTGAGELFF; cdr3_nt: TGTGCCAGCAGCGATAGGACAGGGGCCGGGGAGCTGTTTTTT; d_call: TRBD1; v_call: TRBV5-8; j_call: TRBJ2-2; clone_size: -
cdr3_aa: CASSAEGVSGNTIYF; cdr3_nt: TGTGCCAGCAGTGCCGAGGGGGTATCTGGAAACACCATATATTTT; d_call: -; v_call: TRBV2; j_call: TRBJ1-3; clone_size: once
cdr3_aa: CASSQTGTNYGYTF; cdr3_nt: TGCGCCAGCAGCCAAACAGGGACCAACTATGGCTACACCTTC; d_call: -; v_call: TRBV4-1; j_call: TRBJ1-2; clone_size: -
cdr3_aa: CASSLGQNNEQFF; cdr3_nt: TGTGCCAGCAGTTTAGGGCAGAACAATGAGCAGTTCTTC; d_call: -; v_call: TRBV12-3/TRBV12-4; j_call: TRBJ2-1; clone_size: -
cdr3_aa: CASSSQGNPPYEQYF; cdr3_nt: TGTGCCAGCAGTTCGCAGGGTAACCCCCCCTACGAGCAGTACTTC; d_call: -; v_call: TRBV6-5; j_call: TRBJ2-7; clone_size: -
cdr3_aa: CASSPQGIAGNTIYF; cdr3_nt: TGTGCCAGCAGCCCACAGGGAATTGCTGGAAACACCATATATTTT; d_call: -; v_call: TRBV7-2; j_call: TRBJ1-3; clone_size: -